The source of this TCR beta chain is a study of blood T cell repertoires in COVID-19. Study context: Sample material is recorded as cDNA or gDNA derived from T cells, B-cell-depleted T cells, or PBMCs.

Donors of Cohort 3 who recovered were those that had two negative PCRs, clearance, or symptom resolution. The method was immunoSEQ multiplex PCR; TCRdb's version includes in-frame clones alone and lacks a portion of them. The sample holds 150,000 to 200,000 clones; about nine tenths are singletons and the top ten take about 9.4%. The TCR comes from a woman between 18 and 29 years old who had recovered from COVID-19. The sample consisted of PBMCs or T cells enriched from blood (not recorded which).

The CDR3 spells CASSRKMGLYEQYF. In DNA, the CDR3 is TGTGCCAGCAGCCGGAAGATGGGCCTCTACGAGCAGTACTTC. This rearrangement joins TRBV28 to TRBJ2-7; no reliable D call. Germline lookup yields CDR1 MDHEN and CDR2 SYDVKM. The CDR3 length is 14 residues. V was shortened by 6 bases and J by 3 bases, with 15 bases between the two germline ends.